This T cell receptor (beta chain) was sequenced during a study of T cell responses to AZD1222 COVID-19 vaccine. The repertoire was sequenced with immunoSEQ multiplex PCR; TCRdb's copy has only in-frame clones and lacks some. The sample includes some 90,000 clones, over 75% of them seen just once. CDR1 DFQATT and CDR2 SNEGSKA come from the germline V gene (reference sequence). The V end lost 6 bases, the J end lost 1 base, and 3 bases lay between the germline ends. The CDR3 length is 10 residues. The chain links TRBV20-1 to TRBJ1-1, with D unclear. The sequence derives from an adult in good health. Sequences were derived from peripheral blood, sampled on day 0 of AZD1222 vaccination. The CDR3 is CSAANTEAFF. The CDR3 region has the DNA TGCAGTGCCGCGAACACTGAAGCTTTCTTT.